This TCR beta chain was sequenced during a study of T cells in Graves' hyperthyroidism and ophthalmopathy. This clonotype was detected only a few times. TCR beta CDR3 sequences were amplified from RNA transcripts. The HTBI primer set was used in a first-round RT-PCR of the TCR CDR3. TCRdb processed the multiplex PCR reads anew with MiXCR; each CDR3 protein has one entry. This sample has 300,000 to 400,000 distinct CDR3 sequences, with approximately 13% found just once. Per the germline V gene, CDR1 is DFQATT and CDR2 is SNEGSKA (reference sequence). The CDR3 has 13 amino acids. The chain has TRBV20-1 and TRBJ1-5, with a tentative D call TRBD1 (5 bases). This sequence originates from a woman in her thirties with Graves' hyperthyroidism. The sample consisted of blood. CDR3 region: CSGGERSDQPQHF. CDR3 sequence (DNA): TGCAGCGGGGGGGAACGGAGTGATCAGCCCCAGCATTTT.